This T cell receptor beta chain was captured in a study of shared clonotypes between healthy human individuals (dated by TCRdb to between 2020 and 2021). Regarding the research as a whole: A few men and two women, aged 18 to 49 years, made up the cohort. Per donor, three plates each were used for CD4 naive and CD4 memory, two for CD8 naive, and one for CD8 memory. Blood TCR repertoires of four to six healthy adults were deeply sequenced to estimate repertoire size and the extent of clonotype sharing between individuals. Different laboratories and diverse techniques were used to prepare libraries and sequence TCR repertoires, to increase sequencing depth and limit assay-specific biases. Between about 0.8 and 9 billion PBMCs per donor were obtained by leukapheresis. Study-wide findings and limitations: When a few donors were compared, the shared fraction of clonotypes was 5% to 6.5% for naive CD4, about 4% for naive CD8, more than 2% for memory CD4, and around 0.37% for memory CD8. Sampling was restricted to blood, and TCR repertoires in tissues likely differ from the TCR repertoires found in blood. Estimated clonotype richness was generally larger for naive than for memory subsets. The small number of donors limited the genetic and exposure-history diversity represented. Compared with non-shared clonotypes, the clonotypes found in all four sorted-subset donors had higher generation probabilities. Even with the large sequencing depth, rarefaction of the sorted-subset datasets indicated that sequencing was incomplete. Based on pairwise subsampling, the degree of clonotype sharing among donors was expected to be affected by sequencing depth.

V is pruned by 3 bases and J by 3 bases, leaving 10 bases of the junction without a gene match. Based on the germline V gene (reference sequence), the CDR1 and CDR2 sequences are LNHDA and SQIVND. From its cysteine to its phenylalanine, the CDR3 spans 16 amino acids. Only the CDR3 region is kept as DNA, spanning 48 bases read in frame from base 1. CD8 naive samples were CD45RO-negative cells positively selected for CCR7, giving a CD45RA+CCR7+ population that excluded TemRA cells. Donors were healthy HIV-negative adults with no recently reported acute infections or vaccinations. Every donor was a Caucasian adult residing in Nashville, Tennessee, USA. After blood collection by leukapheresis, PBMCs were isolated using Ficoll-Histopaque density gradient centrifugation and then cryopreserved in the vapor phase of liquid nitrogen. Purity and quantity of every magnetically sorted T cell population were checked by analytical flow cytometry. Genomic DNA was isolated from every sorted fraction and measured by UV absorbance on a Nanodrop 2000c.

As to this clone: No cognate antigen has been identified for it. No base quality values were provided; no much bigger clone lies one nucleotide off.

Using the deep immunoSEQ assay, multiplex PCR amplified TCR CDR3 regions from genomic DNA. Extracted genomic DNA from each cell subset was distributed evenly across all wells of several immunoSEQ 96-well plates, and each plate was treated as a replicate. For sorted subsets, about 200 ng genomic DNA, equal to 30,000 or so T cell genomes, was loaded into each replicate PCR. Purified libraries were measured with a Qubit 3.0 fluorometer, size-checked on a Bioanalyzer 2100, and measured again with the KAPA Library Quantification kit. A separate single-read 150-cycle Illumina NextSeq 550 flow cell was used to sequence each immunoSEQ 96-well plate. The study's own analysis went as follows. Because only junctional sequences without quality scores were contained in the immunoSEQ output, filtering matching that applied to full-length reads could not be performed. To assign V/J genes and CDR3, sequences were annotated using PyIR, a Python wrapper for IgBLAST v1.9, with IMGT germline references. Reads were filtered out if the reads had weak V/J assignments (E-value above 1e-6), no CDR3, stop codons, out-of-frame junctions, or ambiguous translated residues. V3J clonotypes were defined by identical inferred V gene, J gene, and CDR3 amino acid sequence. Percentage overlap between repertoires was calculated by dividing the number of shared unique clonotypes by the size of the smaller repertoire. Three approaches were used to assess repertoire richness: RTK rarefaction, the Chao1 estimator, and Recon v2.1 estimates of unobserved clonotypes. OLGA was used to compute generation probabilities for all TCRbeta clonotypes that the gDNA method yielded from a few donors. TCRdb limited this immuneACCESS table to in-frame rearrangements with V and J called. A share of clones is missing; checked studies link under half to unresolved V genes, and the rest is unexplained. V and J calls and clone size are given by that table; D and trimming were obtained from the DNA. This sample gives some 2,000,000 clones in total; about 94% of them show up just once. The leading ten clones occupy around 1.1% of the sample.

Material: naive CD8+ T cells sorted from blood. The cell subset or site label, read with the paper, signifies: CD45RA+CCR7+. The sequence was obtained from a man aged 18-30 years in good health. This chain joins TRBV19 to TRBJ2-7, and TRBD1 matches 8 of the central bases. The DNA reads TGTGCCAGTAGTATCCTTCCGGGACAGGACAACTACGAGCAGTACTTC. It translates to CASSILPGQDNYEQYF.